The 8 T cell receptor beta chains listed next were all sequenced from one sample in a study of T-cell reconstitution after alpha-beta-depleted transplantation in children. Unique molecular identifiers were built into the TCRbeta library. One entry per CDR3 protein, called by TCRdb with MiXCR from the PCR reads. The sample holds about 360,000 distinct CDR3 sequences, about an eighth seen once. Sequencing was performed on PBMCs, taken from the stem cell graft. The receptors here all came from a human donor who donated a stem cell graft to a child with Fanconi anemia.

This clonotype has at least ten counts. CDR3 DNA sequence: TGCAGCGTTGACCCTTCTCTCGGCACTGAAGCTTTCTTT. Amino acids: CSVDPSLGTEAFF. V gene TRBV29-1 combines with J gene TRBJ1-1, with D hard to call. The CDR3 runs to 13 residues. Trimming left V 3 bases short and J 4 bases short, with 12 bases between. CDR1 is SQVTM and CDR2 is ANQGSEA in the germline V gene.

There are a few counts of this clonotype. The J gene is TRBJ1-3, the V gene TRBV5-1, with TRBD1 matching 7 bases. The ends lost 4 bases at V and 0 bases at J; junction bases unmatched: 4. CDR1 is SGHRS and CDR2 is YFSETQ in the germline V gene. This CDR3 contains 15 residues. CDR3 in amino acids: CASSPQGVSGNTIYF. The CDR3 DNA reads TGCGCCAGCAGCCCCCAGGGGGTCTCTGGAAACACCATATATTTT. Drawing the rest from reference TRBV5-1 and TRBJ1-3, the complete variable domain is KAGVTQTPRYLIKTRGQQVTLSCSPISGHRSVSWYQQTPGQGLQFLFEYFSETQRNKGNFPGRFSGRQFSNSRSEMNVSTLELGDSALYLCASSPQGVSGNTIYFGEGSWLTVV.

The chain carries TRBV12-3 or TRBV12-4 and TRBJ2-3, with TRBD2 matching over 13 bases. The CDR3 consists of 16 residues. J gave up 8 bases and V 5 bases, and 10 bases lay outside the gene matches. CDR3: CASSNPGLAGVGTQYF. The CDR3 coding sequence is TGTGCCAGCAGTAACCCTGGACTAGCGGGGGTGGGTACGCAGTATTTT.

This clonotype was picked up many times. The V gene is TRBV9, the J gene TRBJ2-7; 7 bases are a match to TRBD1. This CDR3 has 14 amino acids. Germline V lookup: CDR1 SGDLS, CDR2 YYNGEE. V gave up 3 bases and J gave up 2 bases; unmatched junction bases: 5. The CDR3 DNA follows: TGTGCCAGCAGCGAACAGGGGACCCCCTACGAGCAGTACTTC. This codes for CASSEQGTPYEQYF.

This clonotype was counted between two and nine times. This chain connects TRBV3-1 to TRBJ1-1, with D unresolved. CDR3 size: 14 residues. Germline V gives CDR1 LGHDT, CDR2 YNNKEL (reference sequence). V dropped 5 bases and J dropped 4 bases, with 14 bases sitting between them. Here the CDR3 reads CASSDSPGSTEAFF. DNA of the CDR3: TGTGCCAGCAGCGATTCACCCGGGAGCACTGAAGCTTTCTTT.

This clonotype came up a few times. The V and J genes are TRBV28 and TRBJ1-2; TRBD1 might be the D (5 bases). Germline V gene lookup returns CDR1 MDHEN and CDR2 SYDVKM. Trimming stripped 7 bases from V and 3 bases from J, with 18 bases between. This CDR3 has 15 residues. The CDR3 sequence is CASNRPGEGYYGYTF. For the CDR3, the DNA is TGTGCCAGCAATAGACCGGGTGAGGGGTACTATGGCTACACCTTC.

The chain links TRBV5-1 to TRBJ2-7; tentative D call: TRBD1 (6 bases). Germline lookup yields CDR1 SGHRS and CDR2 YFSETQ. This CDR3 has 13 residues. The V and J ends lost 4 bases and 3 bases respectively, with 11 bases between them. The CDR3 coding sequence is TGCGCCAGCAGCGGGGGCCAGGTCTACGAGCAGTACTTC. Protein product: CASSGGQVYEQYF.

This clonotype was observed a handful of times. This chain links TRBV7-9 with TRBJ2-3; D perhaps matches TRBD2 (6 bases). Germline V gene sequence: CDR1 SEHNR, CDR2 FQNEAQ (reference sequence). The CDR3 sequence is 11 residues long. V was clipped by 10 bases and J by 1 base, with 6 bases between them. The CDR3 reads CATSGTDTQYF. In DNA form, the CDR3 reads TGTGCCACTAGCGGCACAGATACGCAGTATTTT.